Listed here are 25 T cell receptor beta chains from one sample, sequenced in a study of beta chain features in type 1 diabetes. Broader study findings: Type 1 diabetes patients had moderately but significantly shorter TCRB CDR3s in all four CD4+ subsets.

The study reverse transcribed the entire isolated RNA, so it sequenced expressed TCRB transcripts. Libraries were prepared by immunoSEQ multiplex PCR; TCRdb keeps only in-frame clonotypes and omits some of them. The sample has about 150,000 clones, 10% seen once; the top ten hold approximately 0.5%. Antigen specificity for these receptors is unknown. The sequenced material came from central memory CD4+ T cells from blood. These TCRs come from a man younger than 45 with type 1 diabetes.

This clone is categorized as medium-sized. This chain links TRBV11-2 with TRBJ2-3; TRBD2 is a possible D gene (6 bases). Between the trimmed V and J ends, which lost 8 bases and 6 bases, there was a span of 12 bases. The CDR3 is made up of 12 amino acids. Per the germline V gene, CDR1 is SGHAT and CDR2 is FQNNGV. CDR3 bases: TGTGCCAGCGGCGCGGGGTATGATACGCAGTATTTT. Protein product: CASGAGYDTQYF.

Only a few counts were recorded for this clone. The chain joins TRBV27 to TRBJ2-2; 7 nucleotides align to TRBD2. The junction had 2 bases not matched to a gene; V was cut back by 4 bases and J by 6 bases. The CDR3 covers 13 residues. The V gene's germline CDR1 is MNHEY and CDR2 SMNVEV (reference sequence). The CDR3 nucleotides are TGTGCCAGCAGTTCTACTAGCGCCGGGGAGCTGTTTTTT. This translates into CASSSTSAGELFF.

This clone came up a few times. The J gene is TRBJ2-3, the V gene TRBV19, with TRBD2 identical over 7 bases. CDR3 length: 16 amino acids. In germline, CDR1 is LNHDA, CDR2 SQIVND (reference sequence). The V segment lost 7 bases and the J segment 3 bases; nucleotides outside the gene matches: 13. CDR3 region: CASMAPGGKLTDTQYF. CDR3 nucleotides: TGTGCCAGTATGGCCCCCGGGGGGAAGTTGACAGATACGCAGTATTTT.

The table lists this clone with a few counts. This chain connects TRBV18 to TRBJ1-2; the match to TRBD1 covers 8 bases. The CDR3 is 13 amino acids. Unmatched junction bases numbered 9, after V lost 5 bases and J lost 10 bases. Germline V gene sequence: CDR1 KGHSH, CDR2 LQKENI. The CDR3 region has the DNA TGTGCCAGCTCATCGCAGGGGGCGTCGGACTACACCTTC. Amino acids: CASSSQGASDYTF.

This clone was observed a handful of times. The chain has TRBV7-2 and TRBJ2-1; D may be TRBD2 (6 bases). The CDR3 consists of 16 residues. The germline CDR1 and CDR2 sequences are SGHTA and FQGNSA. V lost 2 bases to trimming and J lost 12 bases, with 23 bases between them. CDR3 amino acids: CASSLSLDGSRVGQFF. The CDR3 nucleotides read TGTGCCAGCAGCTTATCCCTTGACGGGAGCCGGGTAGGGCAGTTCTTC.

This chain joins TRBV6-1 and TRBJ2-5; 11 bases match TRBD1. Germline V gene lookup returns CDR1 MNHNS and CDR2 SASEGT. This CDR3 contains 15 residues. Losses at the gene ends were 6 bases for V and 2 bases for J; bases not matched to a gene: 5. CDR3 nucleotide sequence: TGTGCCAGCAGGGCCGGACAGGGGGCGCAAGAGACCCAGTACTTC. Protein product: CASRAGQGAQETQYF.

In its sample, this clone was seen once. This rearrangement joins TRBV6-5 to TRBJ2-1, with D tentatively TRBD1 (5 bases). Trimming removed 10 bases at V and 0 bases at J, with 10 bases between. The germline V gene encodes CDR1 MNHEY and CDR2 SVGAGI. The CDR3 has 13 amino acids. The CDR3 DNA reads as TGTGCCACACACAGGAGCTCCTACAATGAGCAGTTCTTC. This translates into CATHRSSYNEQFF.

This clone was counted a few times. The rearrangement links TRBV18 to TRBJ2-7, with 7 bases lining up with TRBD1. The V and J ends lost 6 bases and 3 bases, in that order; junction bases with no gene match: 8. The CDR3 runs 14 residues. The V gene's germline CDR1 is KGHSH and CDR2 LQKENI. CDR3 in amino acids: CASSPGQVNYEQYF. The CDR3 DNA reads TGTGCCAGCTCGCCAGGACAGGTTAACTACGAGCAGTACTTC.

V and J are TRBV7-2 and TRBJ2-3, with TRBD2 matching over 11 bases. This CDR3 comprises 15 residues. CDR1 is SGHTA, CDR2 FQGNSA, per germline. The ends lost 1 base at V and 9 bases at J; junction bases unmatched: 6. The DNA of the CDR3 is TGTGCCAGCAGCTTAGACACTAGCGGGAGCCGGACGCAGTATTTT. Translation gives CASSLDTSGSRTQYF.

The chain joins TRBV7-9 to TRBJ1-2; TRBD1 matches at 8 bases. The CDR3 extends over 12 amino acids. V lost 0 bases and J lost 10; bases outside the gene matches: 1. Germline CDR1 is SEHNR and CDR2 is FQNEAQ (reference sequence). As DNA, the CDR3 is TGTGCCAGCAGCTTAGCGGGACAGGTCTACACCTTC. Protein: CASSLAGQVYTF. The full variable domain, with the rest looked up from reference TRBV7-9 and TRBJ1-2, is DTGVSQNPRHKITKRGQNVTFRCDPISEHNRLYWYRQTLGQGPEFLTYFQNEAQLEKSRLLSDRFSAERPKGSFSTLEIQRTEQGDSAMYLCASSLAGQVYTFGSGTRLTVV.

This clone appeared a few times. The chain couples TRBV5-4 to TRBJ1-3; 10 bases match TRBD1. CDR1 is SGHNT, CDR2 YYREEE, per germline (reference sequence). V was clipped by 4 bases and J by 2 bases; unmatched bases: 3. The CDR3 consists of 15 residues. CDR3 in DNA: TGTGCCAGCAGCGCTGGACAGGGGGCTGGAAACACCATATATTTT. This sequence encodes CASSAGQGAGNTIYF.

The chain links TRBV9 to TRBJ2-3; TRBD2 matches at 7 bases. The CDR3 length is 16 residues. CDR1 SGDLS and CDR2 YYNGEE come from the germline V gene. Trimming at V came to 0 bases and at J to 7 bases, leaving 11 bases not matched to a gene. In DNA form, the CDR3 reads TGTGCCAGCAGCGTAGAAGCTAGCGGAACTATTAATACGCAGTATTTT. It is translated as CASSVEASGTINTQYF.

This clone came up a few times. The chain combines TRBV10-3 with TRBJ2-5, with a tentative D call TRBD1 (6 bases). This CDR3 comprises 13 residues. Trimming stripped 10 bases from V and 1 base from J, with 13 bases between. Germline V gives CDR1 ENHRY, CDR2 SYGVKD. The CDR3 spells CATGQTIQETQYF. Written as DNA, the CDR3 is TGTGCCACCGGACAGACGATCCAAGAGACCCAGTACTTC.

The rearrangement joins TRBV7-3 to TRBJ2-1; D is perhaps TRBD2 (6 bases). The CDR3 is made up of 15 amino acids. Trimming removed 2 bases at V and 2 bases at J, with 10 bases between. Germline CDR1 is SGHTA and CDR2 is FQGTGA. This chain's CDR3 is CASSLAASAYNEQFF. DNA for the CDR3: TGTGCCAGCAGCTTAGCCGCTAGCGCCTACAATGAGCAGTTCTTC.

This rearrangement joins TRBV10-3 to TRBJ1-5; 9 bases map to TRBD1. CDR1 and CDR2 (germline): ENHRY, SYGVKD. This CDR3 region has 16 residues. V dropped 2 bases and J dropped 3; count of bases not matched to a gene: 5. The CDR3 loop is CAISEGGQGDNQPQHF. For the CDR3, the DNA is TGTGCCATCAGTGAGGGGGGACAGGGTGACAATCAGCCCCAGCATTTT.

This clone came up a few times. J is TRBJ1-1 and V is TRBV6-6; no firm D call. Germline CDR1 is MNHNY and CDR2 is SVGAGI (reference sequence). Trimming cost V 2 bases and J 1 base, with 5 bases left between them. The CDR3 has 13 residues. The CDR3 DNA is TGTGCCAGCAGTTACGGGCAGAACACTGAAGCTTTCTTT. Protein sequence: CASSYGQNTEAFF.

The J gene is TRBJ2-1, the V gene TRBV7-9, with 10 bases identical to TRBD2. The junction had 7 bases not matched to a gene; V was cut back by 6 bases and J by 5 bases. The length of the CDR3 is 15 residues. CDR1 and CDR2 from the germline V gene are SEHNR and FQNEAQ (reference sequence). The CDR3 DNA reads TGTGCCAGCAGTTCCTGGACTAGCGGCAACAATGAGCAGTTCTTC. Protein product: CASSSWTSGNNEQFF.

This clone was observed a handful of times. The J gene is TRBJ2-1, the V gene TRBV6-1; TRBD2 aligns across 9 bases. The length of the CDR3 is 15 residues. Looked up from germline, CDR1 is MNHNS and CDR2 is SASEGT. V gave up 4 bases and J gave up 9 bases; unmatched junction bases: 10. The CDR3 nucleotides are TGTGCCAGCAGTGCCGGTGGCGGGAGGGTGGTTGAGCAGTTCTTC. Translated, it gives CASSAGGGRVVEQFF.

V and J are TRBV11-2 and TRBJ1-1; a weak D match, TRBD1 (5 bases). Trimming removed 5 bases at V and 3 bases at J, with 13 bases between. CDR1 and CDR2 (germline): SGHAT, FQNNGV. The CDR3 runs 14 residues. CDR3 coding DNA: TGTGCCAGCAGCCGATCCACAGGTTACACTGAAGCTTTCTTT. It is translated as CASSRSTGYTEAFF.

CDR3 nucleotides: TGTGCCTGGAGTGTTCTTACGGGATCACCCCTCCACTTT. Its translation: CAWSVLTGSPLHF. This chain links TRBV30 with TRBJ1-6; D call uncertain. Germline V gives CDR1 GTSNPN, CDR2 SVGIG (reference sequence). The V end was cut by 0 bases, the J end by 10 bases, with 10 bases between. The CDR3 is 13 residues long.

This clone was seen more than once but under ten times. This chain connects TRBV14 to TRBJ1-5; D gene unclear. The germline V and J ends were trimmed by 0 bases and 4 bases, with 10 bases remaining between them. Germline V gene sequence: CDR1 SGHDN, CDR2 FVKESK. This CDR3 has 15 amino acids. The CDR3 protein is CASSQDPGMNQPQHF. The CDR3 DNA reads TGTGCCAGCAGCCAAGATCCGGGTATGAATCAGCCCCAGCATTTT.

The rearrangement uses TRBV15 and TRBJ2-2, with 7 positions matching TRBD1. This CDR3 has 15 residues. Germline values: CDR1 LNHNV, CDR2 YYDKDF (reference sequence). The trim removed 1 base at V and 6 bases at J, leaving 5 bases unmatched. In DNA form, the CDR3 reads TGTGCCACCAGCAGAGGTACAACAGGGGCCGGGGAGCTGTTTTTT. It specifies CATSRGTTGAGELFF.

The chain couples TRBV28 to TRBJ2-6; D may be TRBD2 (5 bases). CDR1 and CDR2 from the germline V gene are MDHEN and SYDVKM. The CDR3 length is 16 residues. The V end was cut by 4 bases, the J end by 2 bases, with 12 bases between. This chain's CDR3 is CASSSHSGTGANVLTF. In nucleotides, the CDR3 is TGTGCCAGCAGTTCCCATTCGGGGACTGGGGCCAACGTCCTGACTTTC.

This clone came up a few times. V gene TRBV15 combines with J gene TRBJ1-4; D not certain. In germline, CDR1 is LNHNV, CDR2 YYDKDF (reference sequence). The CDR3 is 15 amino acids. Trimming left V 1 base short and J 0 bases short, with 6 bases between. The CDR3 DNA reads TGTGCCACCAGCAGAGCCTTAACAACTAATGAAAAACTGTTTTTT. It codes for CATSRALTTNEKLFF.

This rearrangement joins TRBV9 to TRBJ2-7; 7 bases are shared with TRBD1. The CDR3 is made up of 15 amino acids. V gave up 2 bases and J gave up 2 bases; unmatched junction bases: 7. Germline V gene sequence: CDR1 SGDLS, CDR2 YYNGEE. CDR3 protein: CASSVGTGDTYEQYF. The CDR3 bases are TGTGCCAGCAGCGTCGGAACAGGGGACACCTACGAGCAGTACTTC.